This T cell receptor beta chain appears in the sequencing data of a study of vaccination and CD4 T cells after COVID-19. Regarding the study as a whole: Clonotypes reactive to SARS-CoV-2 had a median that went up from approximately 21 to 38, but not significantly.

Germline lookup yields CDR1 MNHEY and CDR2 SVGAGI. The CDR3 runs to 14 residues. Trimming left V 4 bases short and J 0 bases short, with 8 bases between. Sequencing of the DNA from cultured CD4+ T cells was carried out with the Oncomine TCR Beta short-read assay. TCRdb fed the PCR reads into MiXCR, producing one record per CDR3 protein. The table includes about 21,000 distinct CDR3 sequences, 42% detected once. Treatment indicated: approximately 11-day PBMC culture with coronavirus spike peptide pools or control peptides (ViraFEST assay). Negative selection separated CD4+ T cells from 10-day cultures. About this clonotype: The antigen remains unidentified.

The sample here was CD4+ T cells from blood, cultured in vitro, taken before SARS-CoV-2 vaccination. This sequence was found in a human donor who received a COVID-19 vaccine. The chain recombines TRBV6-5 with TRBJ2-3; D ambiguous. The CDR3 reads CASSSQVSTDTQYF. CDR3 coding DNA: TGTGCCAGCAGTTCCCAGGTTAGCACAGATACGCAGTATTTT.